The entry below gives a single TCR beta chain sequence along with its context. Its antigen is unidentified. This entry comes from a study of T cells in Graves' hyperthyroidism and ophthalmopathy. Study conclusions and caveats: Most clonotypes expanded in thyroid above 0.001 were likewise present in blood. A model of 13 V-J pairs discriminated ophthalmopathy from stable hyperthyroidism.

The CDR3 regions of TCR beta were amplified from RNA transcripts. A first-round RT-PCR of the TCR CDR3 used the HTBI primer set. TCRdb called the multiplex PCR reads again in MiXCR, with one record for every CDR3 protein. The sample consists of approximately 600,000 distinct CDR3 sequences, 15% to 20% of them appearing once. This CDR3 region has 18 residues. J gave up 8 bases and V 2 bases, and 16 bases lay outside the gene matches. The clonotype was recovered from a woman in her 30s with Graves' hyperthyroidism. The genes are TRBV12-3 or TRBV12-4 and TRBJ2-3; 10 positions match TRBD2. The sequenced sample was blood. The CDR3 sequence: CASSLRNPGLAVIGTQYF. For the CDR3, the DNA is TGTGCCAGCAGTTTAAGGAATCCCGGACTAGCGGTTATTGGTACGCAGTATTTT.